What follows describes a single TCR beta chain. Its antigen is not identified. Assay: immunoSEQ multiplex PCR; the TCRdb copy retains only in-frame clones and omits some. The sample contains 2 million to 2.5 million clones, 85% to 95% of which appear only once. CDR1 and CDR2 (germline): SEHNR, FQNEAQ (reference sequence). V dropped 2 bases and J dropped 5; count of bases not matched to a gene: 8. The CDR3 is 16 amino acids. Division of CD4+ cells produced a CD45RA+ naive subset and a CD45RA-negative memory subset. This sample is drawn from a study of shared clonotypes between healthy human individuals. Regarding the study as a whole: Limitation of the genetic and exposure-history diversity represented came from the few donors. Generation probabilities were higher for clonotypes shared across all four sorted-subset donors than for unshared ones.

Sequencing was performed on naive CD4+ T cells from PBMCs. The subset: CD45RA+ positively selected. The gene calls are TRBV7-9 and TRBJ1-4, with 7 bases lining up with TRBD1. The clonotype was recovered from a man in his late teens or twenties in good health. Some clones in this sample may be carry-over from other donors' samples. The CDR3 DNA reads TGTGCCAGCAGCTTAACGCCAGGGGGAGGCAATGAAAAACTGTTTTTT. Residues: CASSLTPGGGNEKLFF.